This T cell receptor beta chain stems from a study of B cell selection in AIRE deficiency. Study-wide findings and caveats: Shared Treg sequences were biased toward short CDR3s with few non-templated nucleotide insertions.

Worth noting for this clone: Its specificity is unknown.

Conventional CD4 T cells were sorted as CD4+CD127+ cells. The CDR3 extends over 14 amino acids. In germline, CDR1 is WNHNN, CDR2 SYGVQD (reference sequence). The V end lost 8 bases, the J end lost 3 bases, and 14 bases lay between the germline ends. Repertoires were generated with immunoSEQ multiplex PCR, while TCRdb's copy carries only in-frame clones and drops some. The sample lists about 23,000 clones, 95% to 98% occurring once. The TCR originated in a human donor with AIRE deficiency. Sequenced: conventional CD4+ T cells sorted from PBMCs. The chain uses TRBV10-1 and TRBJ1-5; unclear D gene. CDR3 region: CASFDKLNNQPQHF. Here the CDR3 DNA reads TGCGCCAGCTTTGACAAATTAAACAATCAGCCCCAGCATTTT.